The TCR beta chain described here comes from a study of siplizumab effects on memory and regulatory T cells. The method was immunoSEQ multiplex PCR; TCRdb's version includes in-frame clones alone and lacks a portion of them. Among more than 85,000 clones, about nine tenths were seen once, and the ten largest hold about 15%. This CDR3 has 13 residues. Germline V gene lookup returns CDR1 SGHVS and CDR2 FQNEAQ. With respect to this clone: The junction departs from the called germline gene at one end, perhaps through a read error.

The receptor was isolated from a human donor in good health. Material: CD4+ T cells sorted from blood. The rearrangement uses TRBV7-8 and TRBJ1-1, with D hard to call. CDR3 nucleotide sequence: TGTGCCAGCACCTTACGGGGAAACACTGAAGCTTTCTTT. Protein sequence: CASTLRGNTEAFF.